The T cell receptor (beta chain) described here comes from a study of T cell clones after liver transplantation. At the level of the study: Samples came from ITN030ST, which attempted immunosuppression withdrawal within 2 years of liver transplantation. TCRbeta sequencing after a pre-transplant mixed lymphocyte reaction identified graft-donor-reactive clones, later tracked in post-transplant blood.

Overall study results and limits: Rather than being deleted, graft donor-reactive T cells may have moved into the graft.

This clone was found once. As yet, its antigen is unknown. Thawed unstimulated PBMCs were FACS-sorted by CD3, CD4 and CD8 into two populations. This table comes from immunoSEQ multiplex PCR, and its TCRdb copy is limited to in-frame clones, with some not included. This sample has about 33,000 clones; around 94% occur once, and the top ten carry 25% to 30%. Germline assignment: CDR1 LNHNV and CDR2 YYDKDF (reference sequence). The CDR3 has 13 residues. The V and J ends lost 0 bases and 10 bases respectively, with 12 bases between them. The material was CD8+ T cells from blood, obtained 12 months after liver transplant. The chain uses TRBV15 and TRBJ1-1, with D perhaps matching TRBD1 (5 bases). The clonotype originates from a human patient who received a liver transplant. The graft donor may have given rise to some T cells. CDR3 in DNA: TGTGCCACCAGCAGAGATCGGGGGGAGGGAGCTTTCTTT. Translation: CATSRDRGEGAFF. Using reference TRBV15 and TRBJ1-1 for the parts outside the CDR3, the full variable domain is DAMVIQNPRYQVTQFGKPVTLSCSQTLNHNVMYWYQQKSSQAPKLLFHYYDKDFNNEADTPDNFQSRRPNTSFCFLDIRSPGLGDTAMYLCATSRDRGEGAFFGQGTRLTVV.